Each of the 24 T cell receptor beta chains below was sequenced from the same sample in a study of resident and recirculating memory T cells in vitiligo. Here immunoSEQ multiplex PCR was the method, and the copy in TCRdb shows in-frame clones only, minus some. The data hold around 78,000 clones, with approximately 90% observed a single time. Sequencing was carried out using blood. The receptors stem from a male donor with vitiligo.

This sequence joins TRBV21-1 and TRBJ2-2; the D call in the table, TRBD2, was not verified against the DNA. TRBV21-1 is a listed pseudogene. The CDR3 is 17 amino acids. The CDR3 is CASSSSAKLAGPGELFF. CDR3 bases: TGTGCCAGCAGCTCCTCGGCGAAACTAGCGGGCCCGGGGGAGCTGTTTTTT.

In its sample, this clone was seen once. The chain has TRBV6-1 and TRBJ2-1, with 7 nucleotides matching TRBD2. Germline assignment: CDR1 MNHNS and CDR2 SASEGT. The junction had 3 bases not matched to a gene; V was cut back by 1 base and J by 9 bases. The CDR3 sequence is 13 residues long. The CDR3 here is CASSEGREIEQFF. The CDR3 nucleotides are TGTGCCAGCAGTGAAGGGCGGGAGATTGAGCAGTTCTTC.

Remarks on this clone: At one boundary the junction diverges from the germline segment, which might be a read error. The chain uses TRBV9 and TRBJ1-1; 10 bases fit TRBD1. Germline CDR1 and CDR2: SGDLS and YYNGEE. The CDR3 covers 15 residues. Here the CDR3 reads CASSPPPGQGSTENF. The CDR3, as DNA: TGTGCCAGCAGCCCTCCTCCGGGACAGGGGAGCACAGAGAATTTT. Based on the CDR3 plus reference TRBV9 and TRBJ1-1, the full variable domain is DSGVTQTPKHLITATGQRVTLRCSPRSGDLSVYWYQQSLDQGLQFLIQYYNGEERAKGNILERFSAQQFPDLHSELNLSSLELGDSALYFCASSPPPGQGSTENFGQGTRLTVV.

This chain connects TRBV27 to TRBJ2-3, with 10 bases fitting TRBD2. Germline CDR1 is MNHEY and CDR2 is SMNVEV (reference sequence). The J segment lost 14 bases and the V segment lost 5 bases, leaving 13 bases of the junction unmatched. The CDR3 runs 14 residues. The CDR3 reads CASSLRLAGTTAYF. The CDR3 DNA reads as TGTGCCAGCAGTCTCCGACTAGCGGGCACAACGGCGTATTTT.

Here the CDR3 reads CASSPPMSSGNTIYF. The CDR3 bases are TGTGCCAGTAGTCCACCGATGAGCTCTGGAAACACCATATATTTT. The chain is built from TRBV19 and TRBJ1-3; D is undetermined. Trimming left V 5 bases short and J 0 bases short, with 11 bases between. Germline V gene data show CDR1 as LNHDA and CDR2 as SQIVND (reference sequence). The length of the CDR3 is 15 residues.

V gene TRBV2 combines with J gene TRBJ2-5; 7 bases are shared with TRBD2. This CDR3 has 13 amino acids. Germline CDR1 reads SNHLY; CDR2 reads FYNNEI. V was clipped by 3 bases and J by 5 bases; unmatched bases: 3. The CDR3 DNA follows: TGTGCCAGCAGTGATACGGGAGGCGAGACCCAGTACTTC. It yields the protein CASSDTGGETQYF.

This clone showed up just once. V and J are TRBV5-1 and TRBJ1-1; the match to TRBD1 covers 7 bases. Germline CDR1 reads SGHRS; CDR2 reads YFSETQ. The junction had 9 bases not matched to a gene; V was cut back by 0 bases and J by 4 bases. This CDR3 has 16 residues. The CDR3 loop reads CASSLGGGGGGTEAFF. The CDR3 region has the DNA TGCGCCAGCAGCTTGGGCGGTGGAGGGGGCGGCACTGAAGCTTTCTTT. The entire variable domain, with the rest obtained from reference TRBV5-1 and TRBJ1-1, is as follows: KAGVTQTPRYLIKTRGQQVTLSCSPISGHRSVSWYQQTPGQGLQFLFEYFSETQRNKGNFPGRFSGRQFSNSRSEMNVSTLELGDSALYLCASSLGGGGGGTEAFFGQGTRLTVV.

For the CDR3, the DNA is TGTGCCAGCAGTTCCCTAGGACAAATCAATCAGCCCCAGCATTTT. Its protein is CASSSLGQINQPQHF. V usage is TRBV27 and J usage is TRBJ1-5, with D possibly matching TRBD1 (5 bases). Germline V gene lookup returns CDR1 MNHEY and CDR2 SMNVEV (reference sequence). The CDR3 runs 15 residues. Trimming cost V 4 bases and J 3 bases, with 13 bases left between them.

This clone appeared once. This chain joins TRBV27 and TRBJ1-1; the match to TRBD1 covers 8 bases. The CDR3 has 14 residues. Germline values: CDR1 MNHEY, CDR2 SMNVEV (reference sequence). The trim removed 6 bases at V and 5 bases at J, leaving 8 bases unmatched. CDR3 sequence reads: CASSPIRGQTEAFF. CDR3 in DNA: TGTGCCAGCAGCCCCATCAGGGGGCAAACTGAAGCTTTCTTT.

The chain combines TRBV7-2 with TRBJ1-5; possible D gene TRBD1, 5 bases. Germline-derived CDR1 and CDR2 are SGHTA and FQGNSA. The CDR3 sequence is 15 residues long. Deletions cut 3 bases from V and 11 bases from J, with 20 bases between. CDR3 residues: CASSFAGTPEGTQHF. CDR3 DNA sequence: TGTGCCAGCAGCTTTGCCGGGACTCCGGAAGGGACCCAGCATTTT.

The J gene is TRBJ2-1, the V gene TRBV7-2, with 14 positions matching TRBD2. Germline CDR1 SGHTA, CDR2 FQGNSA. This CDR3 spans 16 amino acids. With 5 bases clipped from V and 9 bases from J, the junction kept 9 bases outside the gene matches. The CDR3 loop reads CASSPTSGRANGEQFF. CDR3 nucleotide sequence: TGTGCCAGCAGCCCGACTAGCGGGAGGGCCAATGGTGAGCAGTTCTTC.

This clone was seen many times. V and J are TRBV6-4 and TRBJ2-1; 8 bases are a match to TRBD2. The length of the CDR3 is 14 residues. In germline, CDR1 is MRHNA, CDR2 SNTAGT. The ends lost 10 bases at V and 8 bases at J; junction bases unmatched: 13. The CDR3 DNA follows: TGTGCCACCTCGGTTGGGCGGGAGGTAGATGAGCAGTTCTTC. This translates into CATSVGREVDEQFF.

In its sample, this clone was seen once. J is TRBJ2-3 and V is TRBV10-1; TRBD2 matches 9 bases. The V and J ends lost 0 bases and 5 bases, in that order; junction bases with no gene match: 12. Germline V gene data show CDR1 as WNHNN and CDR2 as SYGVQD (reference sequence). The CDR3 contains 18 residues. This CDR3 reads CASSESRYGGRAGDTQYF. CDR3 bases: TGCGCCAGCAGTGAGTCGAGGTACGGCGGGAGGGCCGGAGATACGCAGTATTTT.

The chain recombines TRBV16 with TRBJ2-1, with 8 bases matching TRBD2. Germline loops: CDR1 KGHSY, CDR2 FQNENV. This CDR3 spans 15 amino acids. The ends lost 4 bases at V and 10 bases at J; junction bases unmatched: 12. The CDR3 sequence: CASSPRVAGPGEQFF. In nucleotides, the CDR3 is TGTGCCAGCAGCCCGCGGGTAGCGGGACCGGGGGAGCAGTTCTTC.

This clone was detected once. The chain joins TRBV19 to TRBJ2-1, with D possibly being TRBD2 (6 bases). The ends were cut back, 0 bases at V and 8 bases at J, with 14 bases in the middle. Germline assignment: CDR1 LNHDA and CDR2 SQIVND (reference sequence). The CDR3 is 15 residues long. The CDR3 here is CASSIDGGVIDEQFF. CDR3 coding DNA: TGTGCCAGTAGTATAGACGGCGGGGTAATCGATGAGCAGTTCTTC.

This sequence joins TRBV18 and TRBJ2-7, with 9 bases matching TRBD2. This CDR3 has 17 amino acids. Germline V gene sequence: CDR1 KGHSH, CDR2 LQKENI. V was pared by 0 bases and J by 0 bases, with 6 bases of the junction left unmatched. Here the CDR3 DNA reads TGTGCCAGCTCACCACCCCTAGCTAGCGGGGACTCCTACGAGCAGTACTTC. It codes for CASSPPLASGDSYEQYF.

The CDR3 is CASSAQSGTKHNEQFF. In DNA form, the CDR3 reads TGTGCCAGCAGCGCCCAAAGCGGGACAAAGCACAATGAGCAGTTCTTC. The chain combines TRBV11-3 with TRBJ2-1; possible D gene TRBD2, 7 bases. The germline CDR1 and CDR2 sequences are SGHNT and YENEEA. V gave up 5 bases and J gave up 5 bases, with 19 bases separating them. The CDR3 length is 16 residues.

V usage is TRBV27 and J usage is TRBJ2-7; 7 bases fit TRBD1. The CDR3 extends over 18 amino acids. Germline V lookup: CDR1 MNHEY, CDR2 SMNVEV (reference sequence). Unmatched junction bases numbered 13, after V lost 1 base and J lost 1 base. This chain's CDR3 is CASSLLSSLPGQSYEQYF. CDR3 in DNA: TGTGCCAGCAGTTTATTGAGTTCGTTGCCGGGACAGTCCTACGAGCAGTACTTC.

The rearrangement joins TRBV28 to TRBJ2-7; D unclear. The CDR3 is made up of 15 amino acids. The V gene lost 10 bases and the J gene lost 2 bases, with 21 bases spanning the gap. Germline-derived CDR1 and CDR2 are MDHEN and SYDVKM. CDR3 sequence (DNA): TGTGCCACCAGGCCGGTTTTGTGGGCTACCTACGAGCAGTACTTC. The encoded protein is CATRPVLWATYEQYF.

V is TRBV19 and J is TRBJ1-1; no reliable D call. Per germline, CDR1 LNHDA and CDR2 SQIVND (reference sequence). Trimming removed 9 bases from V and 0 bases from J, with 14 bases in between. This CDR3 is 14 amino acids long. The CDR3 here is CASRRGLMNTEAFF. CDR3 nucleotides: TGTGCCAGCAGGCGAGGACTCATGAACACTGAAGCTTTCTTT.

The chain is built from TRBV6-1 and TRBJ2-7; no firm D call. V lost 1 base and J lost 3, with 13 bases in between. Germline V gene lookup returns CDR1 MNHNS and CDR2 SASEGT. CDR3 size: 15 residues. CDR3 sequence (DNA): TGTGCCAGCAGTGAAGGCACAGTTATATACTACGAGCAGTACTTC. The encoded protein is CASSEGTVIYYEQYF.

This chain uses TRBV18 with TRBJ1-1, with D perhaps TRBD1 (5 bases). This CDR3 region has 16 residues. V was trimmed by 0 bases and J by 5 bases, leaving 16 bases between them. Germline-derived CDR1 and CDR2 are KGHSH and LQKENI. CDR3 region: CASSPPGLLGGTEAFF. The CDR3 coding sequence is TGTGCCAGCTCACCACCGGGACTCTTGGGGGGTACTGAAGCTTTCTTT.

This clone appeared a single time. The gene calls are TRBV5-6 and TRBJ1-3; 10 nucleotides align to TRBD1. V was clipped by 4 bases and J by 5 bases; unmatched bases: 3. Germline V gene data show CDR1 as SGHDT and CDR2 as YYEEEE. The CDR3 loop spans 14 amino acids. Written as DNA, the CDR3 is TGTGCCAGCAGCCGGGGACAGGGGAGAAACACCATATATTTT. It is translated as CASSRGQGRNTIYF.

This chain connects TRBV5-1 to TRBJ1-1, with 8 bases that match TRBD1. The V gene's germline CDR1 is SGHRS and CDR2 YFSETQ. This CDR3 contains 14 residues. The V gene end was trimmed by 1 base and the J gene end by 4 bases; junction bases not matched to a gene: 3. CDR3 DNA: TGCGCCAGCAGCTTGCAGGGGGCAACCACTGAAGCTTTCTTT. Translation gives CASSLQGATTEAFF. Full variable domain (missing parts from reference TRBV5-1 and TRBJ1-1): KAGVTQTPRYLIKTRGQQVTLSCSPISGHRSVSWYQQTPGQGLQFLFEYFSETQRNKGNFPGRFSGRQFSNSRSEMNVSTLELGDSALYLCASSLQGATTEAFFGQGTRLTVV.